The following is a T cell receptor beta chain sequence with its context. Its antigen is not identified. The data stem from a study of cytomegalovirus exposure and HLA in healthy donors. At the level of the study: About 77 million unique TCRs from HLA-typed donors made up an early data release.

Study observations and caveats: Beyond CMV serostatus, there was no information to go on about immune exposure. As confirmed in vitro, a few CMV-associated chains were specific for CMV antigens.

Vbeta (60) and Jbeta (13) primers were used in the PCR. TCRdb keeps only in-frame clones here, not all; method: immunoSEQ multiplex PCR. The data show about 270,000 clones, roughly 89% seen once. Sequencing input: PBMCs. The receptor was derived from a man aged 35-49 years in good health and CMV-seropositive.

CDR3 region: CASRTGANQPQHF. CDR3 nucleotide sequence: TGTGCCAGCAGAACAGGGGCGAATCAGCCCCAGCATTTT. This chain links TRBV6-1 with TRBJ1-5; 7 bases match TRBD1. Trimming at V came to 6 bases and at J to 4 bases, leaving 3 bases not matched to a gene. The CDR3 has 13 amino acids. The germline gives CDR1 MNHNS, CDR2 SASEGT.